This T cell receptor (beta chain) was sequenced during a study of shared clonotypes between healthy human individuals. Method: immunoSEQ multiplex PCR; TCRdb's copy keeps in-frame clones and lacks some. This table has approximately 2.5 million clones, around nine tenths appearing once. This CDR3 spans 13 amino acids. V dropped 5 bases and J dropped 3; count of bases not matched to a gene: 4. Germline values: CDR1 SNHLY, CDR2 FYNNEI. This clonotype was obtained from a man younger than 35 in good health. The chain joins TRBV2 to TRBJ2-7; TRBD1 aligns across 7 bases. Sequencing used naive CD4+ T cells sorted from blood. Indicated subset: CD45RA+ positively selected. The CDR3 DNA sequence: TGTGCCAGCAGTACAGGGGAAATCTACGAGCAGTACTTC. Its translation is CASSTGEIYEQYF. Full variable domain (remainder filled in from reference TRBV2 and TRBJ2-7): EPEVTQTPSHQVTQMGQEVILRCVPISNHLYFYWYRQILGQKVEFLVSFYNNEISEKSEIFDDQFSVERPDGSNFTLKIRSTKLEDSAMYFCASSTGEIYEQYFGPGTRLTVT.